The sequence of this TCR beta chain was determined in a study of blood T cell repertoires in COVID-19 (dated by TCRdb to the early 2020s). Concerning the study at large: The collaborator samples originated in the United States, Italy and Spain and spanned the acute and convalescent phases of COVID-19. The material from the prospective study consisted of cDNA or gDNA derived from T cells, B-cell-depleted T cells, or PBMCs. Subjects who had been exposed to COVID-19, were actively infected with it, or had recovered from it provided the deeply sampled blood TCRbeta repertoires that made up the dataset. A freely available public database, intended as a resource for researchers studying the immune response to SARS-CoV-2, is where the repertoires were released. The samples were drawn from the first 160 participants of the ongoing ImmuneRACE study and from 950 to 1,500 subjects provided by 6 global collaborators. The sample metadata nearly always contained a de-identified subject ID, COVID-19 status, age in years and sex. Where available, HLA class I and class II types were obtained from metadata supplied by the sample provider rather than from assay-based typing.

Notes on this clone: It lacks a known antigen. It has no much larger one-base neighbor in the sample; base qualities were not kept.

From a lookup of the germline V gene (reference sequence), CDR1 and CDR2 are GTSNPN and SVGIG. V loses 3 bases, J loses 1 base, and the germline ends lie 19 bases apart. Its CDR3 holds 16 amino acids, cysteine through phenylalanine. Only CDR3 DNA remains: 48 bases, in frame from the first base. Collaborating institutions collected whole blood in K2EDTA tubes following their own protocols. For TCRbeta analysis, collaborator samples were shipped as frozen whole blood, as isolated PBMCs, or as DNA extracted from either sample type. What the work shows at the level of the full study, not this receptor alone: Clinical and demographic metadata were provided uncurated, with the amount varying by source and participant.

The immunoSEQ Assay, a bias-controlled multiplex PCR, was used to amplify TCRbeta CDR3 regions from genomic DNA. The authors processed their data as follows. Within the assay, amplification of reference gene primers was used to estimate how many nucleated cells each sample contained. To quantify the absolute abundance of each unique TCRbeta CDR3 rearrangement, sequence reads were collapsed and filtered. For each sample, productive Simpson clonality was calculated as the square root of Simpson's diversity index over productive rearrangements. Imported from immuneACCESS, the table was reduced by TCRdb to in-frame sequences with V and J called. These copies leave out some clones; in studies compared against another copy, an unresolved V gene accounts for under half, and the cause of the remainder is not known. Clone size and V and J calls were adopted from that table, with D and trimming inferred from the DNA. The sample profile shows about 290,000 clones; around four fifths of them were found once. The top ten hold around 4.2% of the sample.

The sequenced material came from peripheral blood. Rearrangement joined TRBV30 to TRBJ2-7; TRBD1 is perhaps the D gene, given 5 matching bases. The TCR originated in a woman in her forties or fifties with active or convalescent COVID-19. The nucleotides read TGTGCCTGGAGGATGGATTGGGGCGGACAATCCTACGAGCAGTACTTC. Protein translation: CAWRMDWGGQSYEQYF. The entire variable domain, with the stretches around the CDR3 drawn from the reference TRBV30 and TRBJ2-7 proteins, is SQTIHQWPATLVQPVGSPLSLECTVEGTSNPNLYWYRQAAGRGLQLLFYSVGIGQISSEVPQNLSASRPQDRQFILSSKKLLLSDSGFYLCAWRMDWGGQSYEQYFGPGTRLTVT.